The 4 T cell receptor beta chains reported below all come from one sample, sequenced in a study of cytomegalovirus exposure and HLA in healthy donors. Vbeta (60) and Jbeta (13) primers were used in the PCR. Only in-frame clones appear in the TCRdb table, and some are missing; sequencing was by immunoSEQ multiplex PCR. The table shows about 210,000 clones, with approximately 78% occurring only once. Sequenced material: PBMCs. The receptors originated from a woman aged 25-40 years in good health and CMV-seropositive.

The genes are TRBV7-9 and TRBJ2-5; D remains ambiguous. This CDR3 is 14 amino acids long. The germline gives CDR1 SEHNR, CDR2 FQNEAQ (reference sequence). The V end lost 1 base, the J end lost 5 bases, and 11 bases lay between the germline ends. The CDR3 spells CASSLVGPRETQYF. The CDR3, as DNA: TGTGCCAGCAGCTTAGTTGGCCCCAGGGAGACCCAGTACTTC.

The chain recombines TRBV9 with TRBJ2-1, with a possible D match to TRBD2 (6 bases). Trimming stripped 2 bases from V and 8 bases from J, with 17 bases between. Looked up from germline, CDR1 is SGDLS and CDR2 is YYNGEE. The CDR3 has 15 residues. CDR3 sequence (DNA): TGTGCCAGCAGCGTCCGGGACTGGATGGTCGATGAGCAGTTCTTC. Protein: CASSVRDWMVDEQFF.

This clone was seen a handful of times. This rearrangement joins TRBV6-1 to TRBJ1-1; the D gene is possibly TRBD1 (5 bases). Germline V gives CDR1 MNHNS, CDR2 SASEGT. This CDR3 is 15 amino acids long. V shed 2 bases and J shed 4 bases, with 14 bases lying between them. This CDR3 reads CASSERGEGSTEAFF. In nucleotides, the CDR3 is TGTGCCAGCAGTGAACGCGGGGAGGGGAGCACTGAAGCTTTCTTT.

This chain uses TRBV28 with TRBJ2-5, with D possibly TRBD2 on 7 matching bases. CDR1 is MDHEN and CDR2 is SYDVKM in the germline V gene. V lost 6 bases and J lost 5, with 19 bases in between. This CDR3 is built from 15 residues. The CDR3 loop is CASSPRWGGEETQYF. In DNA form, the CDR3 reads TGTGCCAGCAGCCCCCGTTGGGGGGGCGAGGAGACCCAGTACTTC.